This section outlines one TCR beta chain sequence together with its context. No antigen is known for it. The entry originates in a study of CXCR4 blockade with PD-1 therapy in pancreatic cancer. Broader study findings: Without paired alpha-beta data, shared specificity of dominant clones is unconfirmed. Survival did not correlate with tumor clonality, which averaged 0.14 versus 0.05. More frequent amino acid clones had more nucleotide rearrangements, suggesting convergent selection.

V dropped 4 bases and J dropped 5 bases, with 23 bases sitting between them. CDR3 length: 16 amino acids. The germline gives CDR1 GTSNPN, CDR2 SVGIG (reference sequence). The data were produced by immunoSEQ multiplex PCR, yet TCRdb's version contains in-frame clones alone and is incomplete. The sample consists of about 2,500 clones, 40% of them appearing once. Material for sequencing was tumor tissue. The source is a human donor with pancreatic ductal adenocarcinoma. V gene TRBV30 combines with J gene TRBJ1-2; D gene ambiguous. The CDR3 loop is CAWTVRGVIYRYGYTF. The CDR3 DNA sequence: TGTGCCTGGACCGTACGCGGGGTTATTTATCGGTATGGCTACACCTTC. The whole variable domain, remainder taken from reference TRBV30 and TRBJ1-2, is SQTIHQWPATLVQPVGSPLSLECTVEGTSNPNLYWYRQAAGRGLQLLFYSVGIGQISSEVPQNLSASRPQDRQFILSSKKLLLSDSGFYLCAWTVRGVIYRYGYTFGSGTRLTVV.